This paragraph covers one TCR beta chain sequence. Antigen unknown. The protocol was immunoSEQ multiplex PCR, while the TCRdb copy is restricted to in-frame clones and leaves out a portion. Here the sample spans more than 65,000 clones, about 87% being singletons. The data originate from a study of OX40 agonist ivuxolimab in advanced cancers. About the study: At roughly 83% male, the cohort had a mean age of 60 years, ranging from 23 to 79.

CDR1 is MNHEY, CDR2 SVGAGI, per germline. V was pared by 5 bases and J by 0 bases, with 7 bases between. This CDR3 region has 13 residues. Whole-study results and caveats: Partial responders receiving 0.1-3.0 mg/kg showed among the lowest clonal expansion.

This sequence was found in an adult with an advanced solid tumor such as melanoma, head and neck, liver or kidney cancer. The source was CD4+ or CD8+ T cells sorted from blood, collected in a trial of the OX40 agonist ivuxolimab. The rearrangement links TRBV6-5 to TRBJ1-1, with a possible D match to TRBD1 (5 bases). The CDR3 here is CASSQGVNTEAFF. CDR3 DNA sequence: TGTGCCAGCAGTCAGGGAGTGAACACTGAAGCTTTCTTT.